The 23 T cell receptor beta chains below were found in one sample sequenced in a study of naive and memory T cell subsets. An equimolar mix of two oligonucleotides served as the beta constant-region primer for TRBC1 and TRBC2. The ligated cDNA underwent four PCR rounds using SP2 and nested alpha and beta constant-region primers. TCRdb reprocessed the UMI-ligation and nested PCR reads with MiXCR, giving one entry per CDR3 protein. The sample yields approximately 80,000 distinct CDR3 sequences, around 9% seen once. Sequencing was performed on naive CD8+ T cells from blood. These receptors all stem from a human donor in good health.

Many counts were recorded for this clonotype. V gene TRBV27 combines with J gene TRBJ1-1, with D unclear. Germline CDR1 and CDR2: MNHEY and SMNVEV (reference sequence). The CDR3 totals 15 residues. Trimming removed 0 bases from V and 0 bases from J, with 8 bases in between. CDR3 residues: CASSLSGYMNTEAFF. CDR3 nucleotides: TGTGCCAGCAGTTTATCGGGCTATATGAACACTGAAGCTTTCTTT.

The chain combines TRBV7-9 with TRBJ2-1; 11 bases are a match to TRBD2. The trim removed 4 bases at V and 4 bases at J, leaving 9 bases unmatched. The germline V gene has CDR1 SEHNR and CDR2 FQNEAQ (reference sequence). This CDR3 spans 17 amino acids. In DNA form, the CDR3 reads TGTGCCAGCAGCTCAATACCCGGGACTAGCGGTTACAATGAGCAGTTCTTC. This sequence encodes CASSSIPGTSGYNEQFF.

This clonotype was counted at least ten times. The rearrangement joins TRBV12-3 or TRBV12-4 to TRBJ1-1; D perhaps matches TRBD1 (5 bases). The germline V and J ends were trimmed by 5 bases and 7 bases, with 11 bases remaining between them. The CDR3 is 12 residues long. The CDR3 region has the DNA TGTGCCAGCAGTCAAACGACAGTTGAAGCTTTCTTT. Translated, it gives CASSQTTVEAFF.

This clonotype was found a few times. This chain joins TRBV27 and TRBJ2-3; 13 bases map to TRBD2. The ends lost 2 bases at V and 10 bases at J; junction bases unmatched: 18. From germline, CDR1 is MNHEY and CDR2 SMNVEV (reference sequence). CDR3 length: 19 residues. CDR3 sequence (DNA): TGTGCCAGCAGTTTAGTCGGGACTAGCGGGAAGACCTACAGATACGCGCAGTATTTT. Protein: CASSLVGTSGKTYRYAQYF.

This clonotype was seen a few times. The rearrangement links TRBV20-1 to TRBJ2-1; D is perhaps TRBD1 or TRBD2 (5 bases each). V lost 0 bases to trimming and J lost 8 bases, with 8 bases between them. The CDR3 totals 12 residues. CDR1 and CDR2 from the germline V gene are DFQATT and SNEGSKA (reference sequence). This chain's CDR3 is CSARDEGHEQFF. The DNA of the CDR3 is TGCAGTGCTAGAGATGAGGGACATGAGCAGTTCTTC.

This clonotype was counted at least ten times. The chain's CDR3 is CAISDRGGDNEQFF. The CDR3 DNA reads TGTGCCATCAGTGATCGGGGGGGGGACAATGAGCAGTTCTTC. This chain joins TRBV10-3 and TRBJ2-1; 8 nucleotides align to TRBD2. The CDR3 is 14 residues long. Per germline, CDR1 ENHRY and CDR2 SYGVKD. The junction had 3 bases not matched to a gene; V was cut back by 3 bases and J by 5 bases.

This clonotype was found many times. Written as DNA, the CDR3 is TGTGCCAGCAGCGAGGGGACAGTTTTGAACACCGGGGAGCTGTTTTTT. Protein product: CASSEGTVLNTGELFF. The chain employs TRBV9 and TRBJ2-2, with 7 bases that match TRBD1. The V gene's germline CDR1 is SGDLS and CDR2 YYNGEE. J lost 1 base, V lost 3 bases, and 6 bases had no gene match. This CDR3 has 16 residues.

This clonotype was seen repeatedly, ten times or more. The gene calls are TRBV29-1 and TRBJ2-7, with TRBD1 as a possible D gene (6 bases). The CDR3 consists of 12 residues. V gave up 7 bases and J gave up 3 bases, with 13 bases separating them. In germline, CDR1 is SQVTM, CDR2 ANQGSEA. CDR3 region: CSAQGGIYEQYF. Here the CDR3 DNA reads TGCAGCGCTCAAGGGGGAATCTACGAGCAGTACTTC.

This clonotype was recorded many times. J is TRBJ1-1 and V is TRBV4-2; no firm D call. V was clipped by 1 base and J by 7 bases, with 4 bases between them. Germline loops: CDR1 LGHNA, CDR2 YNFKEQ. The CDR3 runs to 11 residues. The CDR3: CASSQGDEAFF. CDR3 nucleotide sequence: TGTGCCAGCAGCCAAGGGGATGAAGCTTTCTTT.

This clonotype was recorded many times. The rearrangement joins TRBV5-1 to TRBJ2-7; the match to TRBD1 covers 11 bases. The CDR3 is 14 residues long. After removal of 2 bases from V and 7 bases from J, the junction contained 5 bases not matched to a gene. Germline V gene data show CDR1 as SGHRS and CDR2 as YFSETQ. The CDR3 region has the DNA TGCGCCAGCAGCTTTGGACAGGGGGCTAAAGAGCAGTACTTC. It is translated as CASSFGQGAKEQYF.

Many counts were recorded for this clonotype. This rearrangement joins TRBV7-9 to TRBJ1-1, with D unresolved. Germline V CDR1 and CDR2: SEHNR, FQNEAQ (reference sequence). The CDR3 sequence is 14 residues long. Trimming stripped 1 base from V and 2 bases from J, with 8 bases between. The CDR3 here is CASSLGAGNTEAFF. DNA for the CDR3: TGTGCCAGCAGCTTAGGGGCAGGTAACACTGAAGCTTTCTTT.

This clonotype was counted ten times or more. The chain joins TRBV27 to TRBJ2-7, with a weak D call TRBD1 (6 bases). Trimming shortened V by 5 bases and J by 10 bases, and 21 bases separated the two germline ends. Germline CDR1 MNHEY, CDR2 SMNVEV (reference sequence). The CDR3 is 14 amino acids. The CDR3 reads CASSPRDTLRSQYF. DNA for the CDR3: TGTGCCAGCAGTCCCCGGGACACCTTACGTTCTCAGTACTTC.

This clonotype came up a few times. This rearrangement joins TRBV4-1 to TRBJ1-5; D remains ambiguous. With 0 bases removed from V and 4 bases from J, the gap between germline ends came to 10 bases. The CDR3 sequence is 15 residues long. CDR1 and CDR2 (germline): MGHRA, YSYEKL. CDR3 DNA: TGCGCCAGCAGCCAAGATCAAGGGCCGAATCAGCCCCAGCATTTT. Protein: CASSQDQGPNQPQHF.

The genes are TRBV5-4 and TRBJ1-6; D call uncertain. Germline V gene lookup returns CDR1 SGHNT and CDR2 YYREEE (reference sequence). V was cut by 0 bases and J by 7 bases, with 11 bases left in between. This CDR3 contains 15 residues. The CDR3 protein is CASSLDGQTNSPLHF. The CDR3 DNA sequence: TGTGCCAGCAGCTTGGATGGTCAGACCAATTCACCCCTCCACTTT.

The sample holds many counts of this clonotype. CDR3 in amino acids: CASSFLSQGDTGELFF. The CDR3 coding sequence is TGTGCCAGCAGTTTTCTCTCACAGGGTGACACCGGGGAGCTGTTTTTT. The chain couples TRBV28 to TRBJ2-2; possible D gene TRBD1, 6 bases. V was shortened by 3 bases and J by 3 bases, with 14 bases between the two germline ends. Germline loops: CDR1 MDHEN, CDR2 SYDVKM. This CDR3 has 16 amino acids.

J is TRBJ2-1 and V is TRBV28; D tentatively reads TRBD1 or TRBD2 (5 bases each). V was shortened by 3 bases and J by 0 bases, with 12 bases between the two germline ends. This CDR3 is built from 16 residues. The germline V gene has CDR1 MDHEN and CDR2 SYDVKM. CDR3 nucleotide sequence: TGTGCCAGCAGTTTGAGTTGGGGACCCTCCTACAATGAGCAGTTCTTC. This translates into CASSLSWGPSYNEQFF.

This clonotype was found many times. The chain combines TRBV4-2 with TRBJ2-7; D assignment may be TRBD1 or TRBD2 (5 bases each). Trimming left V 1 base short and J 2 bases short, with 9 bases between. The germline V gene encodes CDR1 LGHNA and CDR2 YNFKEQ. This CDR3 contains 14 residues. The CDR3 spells CASSQALGAYEQYF. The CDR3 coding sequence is TGTGCCAGCAGCCAAGCATTGGGGGCCTACGAGCAGTACTTC.

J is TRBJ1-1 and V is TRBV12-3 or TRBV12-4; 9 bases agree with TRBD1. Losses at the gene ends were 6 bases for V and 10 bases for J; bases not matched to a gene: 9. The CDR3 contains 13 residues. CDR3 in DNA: TGTGCCAGCAGCCCGGGACAGGGCGTGTTAGCTTTCTTT. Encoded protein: CASSPGQGVLAFF.

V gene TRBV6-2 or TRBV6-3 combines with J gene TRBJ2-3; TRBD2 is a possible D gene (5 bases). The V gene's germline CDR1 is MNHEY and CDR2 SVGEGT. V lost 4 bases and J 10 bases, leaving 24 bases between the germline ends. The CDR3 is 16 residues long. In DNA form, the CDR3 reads TGTGCCAGCAGTTCCCGTCAGCGGCCTCTACCTCGGGCGCAGTATTTT. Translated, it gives CASSSRQRPLPRAQYF.

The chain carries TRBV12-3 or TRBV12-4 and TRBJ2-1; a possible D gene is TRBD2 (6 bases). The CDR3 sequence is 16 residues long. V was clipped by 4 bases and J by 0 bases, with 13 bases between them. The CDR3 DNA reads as TGTGCCAGCAGTTCTCTAGCGCCTAGCTCCTACAATGAGCAGTTCTTC. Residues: CASSSLAPSSYNEQFF.

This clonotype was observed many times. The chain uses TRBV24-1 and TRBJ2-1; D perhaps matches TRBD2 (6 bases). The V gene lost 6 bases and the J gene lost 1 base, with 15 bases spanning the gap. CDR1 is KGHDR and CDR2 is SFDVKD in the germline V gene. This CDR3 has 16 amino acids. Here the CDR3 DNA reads TGTGCCACCAGTCCCCCGGGAGCCAAGTCCTACAATGAGCAGTTCTTC. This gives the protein CATSPPGAKSYNEQFF.

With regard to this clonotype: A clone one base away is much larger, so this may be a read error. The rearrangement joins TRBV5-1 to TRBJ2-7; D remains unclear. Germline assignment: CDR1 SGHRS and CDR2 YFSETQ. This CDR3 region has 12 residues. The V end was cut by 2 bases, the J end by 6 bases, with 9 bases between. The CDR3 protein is CASSFSDSEQYF. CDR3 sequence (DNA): TGCGCCAGCAGCTTCTCAGACTCCGAGCAGTACTTC.

CDR3 nucleotide sequence: TGTGCCAGCAGTGTGGACCCCACTGAAGCTTTCTTT. Its protein is CASSVDPTEAFF. J is TRBJ1-1 and V is TRBV12-3 or TRBV12-4; no reliable D call. V was cut by 5 bases and J by 4 bases, with 8 bases left in between. This CDR3 has 12 residues.